This T cell receptor beta chain was identified in a study of shared clonotypes between healthy human individuals. Study results and caveats: Non-shared clonotypes showed lower generation probabilities than clonotypes common to all four donors.

Donors were healthy HIV-negative adults without recently reported acute infections or vaccinations. Only a few counts were recorded for this clone. Its antigen is still unknown. Sequencing was performed with immunoSEQ multiplex PCR; in TCRdb, only in-frame clones are kept and a portion is missing. The sample has 110,000 or so clones, approximately 70% seen once; the top ten hold roughly 24%. V was pared by 2 bases and J by 3 bases, with 4 bases of the junction left unmatched. Germline V lookup: CDR1 MGHRA, CDR2 YSYEKL. The CDR3 contains 14 residues. The sequenced sample consisted of memory CD8+ T cells sorted from blood. Regarding subset: CD45RO+ cells pooled with CCR7-negative TemRA cells. The TCR sequence derives from a young woman in good health. The chain joins TRBV4-1 to TRBJ2-7; 7 bases map to TRBD1. The CDR3 nucleotides are TGCGCCAGCAGCCAACTCACAGGGGTCTACGAGCAGTACTTC. This sequence encodes CASSQLTGVYEQYF.